Below are 17 T cell receptor beta chains sequenced from a single sample in a study of CD8 T cells in ankylosing spondylitis. TCRdb recomputed calls from the 5' RACE reads with MiXCR, one row per CDR3 protein. The sample holds around 340,000 distinct CDR3 sequences, 20% seen once. The sample was blood, either unsorted or a sorted T cell fraction (not recorded which). These receptors were collected from a male donor with ankylosing spondylitis or in good health (not recorded which).

This clonotype has a count of ten or more. V usage is TRBV12-3 or TRBV12-4 and J usage is TRBJ2-3; D remains ambiguous. The CDR3 runs to 13 residues. The V end lost 6 bases, the J end lost 0 bases, and 7 bases lay between the germline ends. The CDR3 loop is CASRGESTDTQYF. The DNA for the CDR3 is TGTGCCAGCAGAGGTGAGAGCACAGATACGCAGTATTTT.

Only a few counts were recorded for this clonotype. The rearrangement links TRBV5-6 to TRBJ2-1; D might be TRBD1 (6 bases). This CDR3 region has 15 residues. Per the germline V gene, CDR1 is SGHDT and CDR2 is YYEEEE. Trimming removed 0 bases at V and 5 bases at J, with 12 bases between. The CDR3: CASSLAPRGDNEQFF. CDR3 coding DNA: TGTGCCAGCAGCTTGGCCCCCAGGGGCGACAATGAGCAGTTCTTC.

This clonotype came up a few times. CDR3 amino acids: CSVEDPVEAVYNEQFF. The CDR3 region has the DNA TGCAGCGTTGAAGATCCAGTCGAAGCGGTCTACAATGAGCAGTTCTTC. The J gene is TRBJ2-1, the V gene TRBV29-1; perhaps TRBD2 as D (5 bases). V lost 0 bases and J 3 bases, leaving 15 bases between the germline ends. The CDR3 loop spans 16 amino acids. From germline, CDR1 is SQVTM and CDR2 ANQGSEA.

This clonotype was detected a few times. The chain carries TRBV7-9 and TRBJ2-7; D possibly corresponds to TRBD2 (5 bases). CDR3 length equals 16 residues. V shed 1 base and J shed 1 base, with 14 bases lying between them. The germline V gene encodes CDR1 SEHNR and CDR2 FQNEAQ (reference sequence). The CDR3 loop is CASSLVSGRDSYEQYF. DNA of the CDR3: TGTGCCAGCAGCTTAGTAAGTGGCCGGGATTCCTACGAGCAGTACTTC.

The genes are TRBV5-1 and TRBJ2-1; D is perhaps TRBD2 (5 bases). This CDR3 contains 15 residues. Germline CDR1 is SGHRS and CDR2 is YFSETQ. V shed 1 base and J shed 3 bases, with 11 bases lying between them. The CDR3 sequence is CASSLSLGDYNEQFF. CDR3 bases: TGCGCCAGCAGCTTGTCTCTGGGAGACTACAATGAGCAGTTCTTC.

This chain uses TRBV18 with TRBJ2-1, with 7 bases lining up with TRBD1. Germline V gives CDR1 KGHSH, CDR2 LQKENI. The trim removed 6 bases at V and 9 bases at J, leaving 11 bases unmatched. The CDR3 is 14 residues long. The CDR3 sequence: CASSEVTGNGEQFF. CDR3 nucleotides: TGTGCCAGCTCTGAAGTGACAGGGAACGGTGAGCAGTTCTTC.

The rearrangement uses TRBV12-3 or TRBV12-4 and TRBJ1-2; tentatively, D is TRBD1 (6 bases). The V gene lost 6 bases and the J gene lost 8 bases, with 19 bases spanning the gap. This CDR3 spans 14 amino acids. CDR3 in amino acids: CASSWGGRSGGYTF. The CDR3 nucleotides read TGTGCCAGCAGCTGGGGGGGCCGCTCGGGCGGCTACACCTTC.

This clonotype was seen more than once but under ten times. The chain links TRBV7-7 to TRBJ2-3, with D possibly being TRBD2 (6 bases). The CDR3 runs 16 residues. V was clipped by 1 base and J by 0 bases, with 11 bases between them. The V gene's germline CDR1 is SSHAT and CDR2 FNYEAQ (reference sequence). This CDR3 reads CASSLGAGTSTDTQYF. DNA of the CDR3: TGTGCCAGCAGCTTAGGAGCAGGGACTAGCACAGATACGCAGTATTTT.

V is TRBV14 and J is TRBJ2-7; no definite D call. The CDR3 length is 13 residues. Trimming stripped 1 base from V and 6 bases from J, with 10 bases between. Looked up from germline, CDR1 is SGHDN and CDR2 is FVKESK. The CDR3 reads CASSQVFRTEQYF. Here the CDR3 DNA reads TGTGCCAGCAGCCAAGTTTTCCGGACCGAGCAGTACTTC.

The chain uses TRBV27 and TRBJ2-5; D may correspond to TRBD1 or TRBD2 (5 bases each). This CDR3 has 16 amino acids. Trimming removed 4 bases from V and 2 bases from J, with 17 bases in between. Germline CDR1 reads MNHEY; CDR2 reads SMNVEV (reference sequence). The CDR3, as DNA: TGTGCCAGCAGTTCCTTACTAGGGACGCAGCAAGAGACCCAGTACTTC. Protein sequence: CASSSLLGTQQETQYF.

This sequence joins TRBV12-3 or TRBV12-4 and TRBJ2-3; D uncertain. CDR3 length equals 16 residues. V lost 3 bases to trimming and J lost 2 bases, with 15 bases between them. Written as DNA, the CDR3 is TGTGCCAGCAGTTTTACTGGGTTCATCTCCACAGATACGCAGTATTTT. Protein sequence: CASSFTGFISTDTQYF.

This clonotype was counted a few times. The chain has TRBV4-2 and TRBJ2-3, with TRBD2 matching over 12 bases. CDR3 size: 21 residues. Trimming cost V 4 bases and J 0 bases; bases outside gene matches: 17. CDR1 is LGHNA and CDR2 is YNFKEQ in the germline V gene. CDR3 DNA sequence: TGTGCCAGCAGCCCCCTGGTGGGACTAGCGGGCGACTACGCGAGCACAGATACGCAGTATTTT. It translates to CASSPLVGLAGDYASTDTQYF.

This chain links TRBV11-2 with TRBJ2-1; 12 nucleotides match TRBD2. J lost 8 bases, V lost 0 bases, and 5 bases had no gene match. CDR1 and CDR2 from the germline V gene are SGHAT and FQNNGV. The length of the CDR3 is 16 residues. CDR3 protein: CASSLDLAGGWDEQFF. DNA of the CDR3: TGTGCCAGCAGCTTAGATCTAGCGGGGGGGTGGGATGAGCAGTTCTTC.

V gene TRBV14 combines with J gene TRBJ2-2; tentative D call: TRBD2 (5 bases). CDR3 length equals 18 residues. V lost 0 bases, J lost 4 bases, and 18 bases lay in between. Germline CDR1 SGHDN, CDR2 FVKESK. The CDR3 here is CASSQDPVRVYGTGELFF. Written as DNA, the CDR3 is TGTGCCAGCAGCCAAGACCCTGTGAGGGTTTACGGCACCGGGGAGCTGTTTTTT.

The rearrangement links TRBV11-2 to TRBJ2-1, with TRBD2 matching over 9 bases. The germline V gene has CDR1 SGHAT and CDR2 FQNNGV. This CDR3 has 17 residues. The trim removed 3 bases at V and 4 bases at J, leaving 10 bases unmatched. The chain's CDR3 is CASSFGLSGGRYNEQFF. Here the CDR3 DNA reads TGTGCCAGCAGCTTCGGACTTAGCGGGGGCAGGTACAATGAGCAGTTCTTC.

The chain has TRBV7-8 and TRBJ1-1; weak D call: TRBD1 (6 bases). CDR3 size: 16 residues. CDR1 is SGHVS, CDR2 FQNEAQ, per germline. The germline V and J ends were trimmed by 5 bases and 7 bases, with 23 bases remaining between them. Here the CDR3 DNA reads TGTGCCAGCAGCCCCCACATGGCCACAGGGCTTGTTGAAGCTTTCTTT. Amino acid sequence: CASSPHMATGLVEAFF.

The chain is built from TRBV20-1 and TRBJ2-3; 7 nucleotides align to TRBD2. The CDR3 runs to 14 residues. Germline values: CDR1 DFQATT, CDR2 SNEGSKA (reference sequence). The V segment lost 5 bases and the J segment 1 base; nucleotides outside the gene matches: 6. The CDR3 sequence: CSAGGVWGTDTQYF. For the CDR3, the DNA is TGCAGTGCTGGGGGGGTGTGGGGCACAGATACGCAGTATTTT.